What follows is one TCR beta chain and its context. Sequenced by immunoSEQ multiplex PCR; TCRdb stores in-frame clones only, minus some. The sample holds tens of thousands of clones; 90% to 95% are singletons and the top ten take 1.5% to 2%. The sample belongs to a study of T cell changes during pregnancy in multiple sclerosis. V was shortened by 0 bases and J by 6 bases, with 10 bases between the two germline ends. The CDR3 is 14 amino acids. In germline, CDR1 is MNHEY, CDR2 SMNVEV (reference sequence). The V call is TRBV27, the J call TRBJ2-3; D gene unclear. This sequence originates from a female donor in good health, enrolled as a control in a pregnancy study. The input for sequencing was peripheral blood, taken in the first trimester of pregnancy. CDR3: CASSLSSGADTQYF. CDR3 in DNA: TGTGCCAGCAGTTTATCATCAGGTGCTGATACGCAGTATTTT.